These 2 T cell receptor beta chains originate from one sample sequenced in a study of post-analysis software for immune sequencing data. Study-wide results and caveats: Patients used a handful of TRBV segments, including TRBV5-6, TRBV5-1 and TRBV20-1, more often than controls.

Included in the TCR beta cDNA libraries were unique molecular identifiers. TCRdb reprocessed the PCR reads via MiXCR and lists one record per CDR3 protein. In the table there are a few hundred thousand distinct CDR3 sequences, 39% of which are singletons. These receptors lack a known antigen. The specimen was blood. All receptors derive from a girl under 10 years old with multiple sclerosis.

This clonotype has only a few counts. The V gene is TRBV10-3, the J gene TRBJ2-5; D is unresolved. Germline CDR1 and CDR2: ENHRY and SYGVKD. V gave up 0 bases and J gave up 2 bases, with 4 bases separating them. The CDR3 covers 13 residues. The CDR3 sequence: CAISESVQETQYF. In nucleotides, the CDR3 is TGTGCCATCAGTGAGTCGGTTCAAGAGACCCAGTACTTC.

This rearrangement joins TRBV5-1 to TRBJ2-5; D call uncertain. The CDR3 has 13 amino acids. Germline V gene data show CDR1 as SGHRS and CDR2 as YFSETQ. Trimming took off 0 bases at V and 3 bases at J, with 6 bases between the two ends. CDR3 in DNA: TGCGCCAGCAGCTTGGAGAATGAAGAGACCCAGTACTTC. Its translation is CASSLENEETQYF.